The rows below give T cell receptor beta chains drawn from one sample of a study of OX40 agonist ivuxolimab in advanced cancers. Method: immunoSEQ multiplex PCR; TCRdb's copy keeps in-frame clones and lacks some. The sample contains tens of thousands of clones, about 85% of which appear only once. Source: CD4+ or CD8+ T cells sorted from blood, taken in a trial of the OX40 agonist ivuxolimab. These receptors all stem from an adult with an advanced solid tumor such as melanoma, head and neck, liver or kidney cancer. Both conserved end residues are part of each CDR3. Each record gives: V gene, J gene, CDR3 protein.

>TRBV6-1|TRBJ1-1
CASSTGSDRNTEAFF
>TRBV19|TRBJ1-2
CASSIEREFNYGYTF
>TRBV13|TRBJ2-3
CASSDTSGLTPGGDTQYF
>TRBV19|TRBJ1-1
CASSITGQLRGTEAFF
>TRBV7-9|TRBJ2-1
CASSPISGTTYNEQFF
>TRBV30|TRBJ1-3
CAWRGGQGTGNTIYF
>TRBV9|TRBJ1-2
CASSVPRDGPNYGYTF
>TRBV19|TRBJ1-5
CASTRDRVLNQPQHF
>TRBV5-6|TRBJ2-1
CASSLFLDRDNEQFF
>TRBV18|TRBJ2-1
CASSPGLATNEQFF
>TRBV7-3|TRBJ2-7
CASSPVGGTGREQYF
>TRBV19|TRBJ1-3
CASSIAVGGNTIYF
>TRBV7-6|TRBJ2-7
CASSFAVESEQYF
>TRBV19|TRBJ2-7
CASRGTGTESSYEQYF
>TRBV9|TRBJ2-7
CASSTRDSYEQYF
>TRBV29-1|TRBJ1-2
CSVEPRIWGHGYTF
>TRBV7-9|TRBJ2-1
CASSFPSGRAANEQFF
>TRBV4-1|TRBJ1-1
CASSQDWGATEAFF
>TRBV4-1|TRBJ2-7
CASSQLAGSSYEQYF
>TRBV27|TRBJ2-5
CASGPDRVGETQYF
>TRBV9|TRBJ2-2
CASSVSGTNTGELFF
>TRBV29-1|TRBJ2-7
CSVRPRDRAHEQYF
>TRBV30|TRBJ2-6
CAWSGGVGANVLTF
>TRBV6-4|TRBJ2-1
CASSDSSSGTYNEQFF
>TRBV15|TRBJ1-1
CATSRDLLQSEAFF
>TRBV4-1|TRBJ1-5
CASSQVLGNQPQHF
>TRBV4-2|TRBJ2-7
CASSQDTVYEQYF
>TRBV4-1|TRBJ1-6
CASSPNSASPLHF
>TRBV5-3|TRBJ2-1
CARSLKGRASYNEQFF
>TRBV9|TRBJ2-7
CASSPTGSFSYEQYF
>TRBV27|TRBJ2-7
CASRWTGGIDEQYF
>TRBV10-2|TRBJ2-1
CASSESQLAGFNEQFF
>TRBV7-9|TRBJ1-4
CASSTQDRGPDEKLFF
>TRBV4-2|TRBJ2-1
CASSLRRTDYNEQFF
>TRBV15|TRBJ1-5
CATSETGPNQPQHF
>TRBV28|TRBJ1-1
CASSLPGPGGITEAFF
>TRBV5-6|TRBJ2-2
CASSLYWNGELFF
>TRBV9|TRBJ2-3
CASTRETGFTDTQYF
>TRBV28|TRBJ1-4
CASSLFTGGNEKLFF
>TRBV9|TRBJ2-1
CASSVVELPNEQFF
>TRBV11-2|TRBJ1-1
CASSLGGYQGAMNTEAFF
>TRBV30|TRBJ1-3
CAWSGRGLHTIYF
>TRBV4-3|TRBJ2-3
CASSQDFGGGGSLRYF
>TRBV27|TRBJ2-7
CASSFGQPYEQYF
>TRBV7-9|TRBJ2-1
CASSDQDPYSFYEQFF
>TRBV5-6|TRBJ2-7
CASSLGREVTYEQYF
>TRBV7-9|TRBJ2-2
CAPGDYTGELFF
>TRBV15|TRBJ1-5
CATSSEIDTSNQPQHF
>TRBV27|TRBJ1-2
CASSLSLTGFGYTF
>TRBV28|TRBJ1-2
CASSFRGLGYTF
>TRBV9|TRBJ2-2
CASSARGTANTGELFF
>TRBV14|TRBJ2-5
CASSPSQGHQETQYF
>TRBV21-1|TRBJ1-4
CASSSRDRDKGTNEKLFF
>TRBV4-1|TRBJ2-5
CASSWVGGGAETQYF
>TRBV6-4|TRBJ1-1
CASSEQGENTEAFF
>TRBV6-5|TRBJ2-5
CASSYSWGGMETQYF
>TRBV9|TRBJ2-1
CASSEDGSSYNEQFF
>TRBV5-8|TRBJ2-3
CASSSGTSSTDTQYF
>TRBV7-9|TRBJ2-7
CASSRGDRPYEQYF
>TRBV7-9|TRBJ2-5
CASSPQDQETQYF